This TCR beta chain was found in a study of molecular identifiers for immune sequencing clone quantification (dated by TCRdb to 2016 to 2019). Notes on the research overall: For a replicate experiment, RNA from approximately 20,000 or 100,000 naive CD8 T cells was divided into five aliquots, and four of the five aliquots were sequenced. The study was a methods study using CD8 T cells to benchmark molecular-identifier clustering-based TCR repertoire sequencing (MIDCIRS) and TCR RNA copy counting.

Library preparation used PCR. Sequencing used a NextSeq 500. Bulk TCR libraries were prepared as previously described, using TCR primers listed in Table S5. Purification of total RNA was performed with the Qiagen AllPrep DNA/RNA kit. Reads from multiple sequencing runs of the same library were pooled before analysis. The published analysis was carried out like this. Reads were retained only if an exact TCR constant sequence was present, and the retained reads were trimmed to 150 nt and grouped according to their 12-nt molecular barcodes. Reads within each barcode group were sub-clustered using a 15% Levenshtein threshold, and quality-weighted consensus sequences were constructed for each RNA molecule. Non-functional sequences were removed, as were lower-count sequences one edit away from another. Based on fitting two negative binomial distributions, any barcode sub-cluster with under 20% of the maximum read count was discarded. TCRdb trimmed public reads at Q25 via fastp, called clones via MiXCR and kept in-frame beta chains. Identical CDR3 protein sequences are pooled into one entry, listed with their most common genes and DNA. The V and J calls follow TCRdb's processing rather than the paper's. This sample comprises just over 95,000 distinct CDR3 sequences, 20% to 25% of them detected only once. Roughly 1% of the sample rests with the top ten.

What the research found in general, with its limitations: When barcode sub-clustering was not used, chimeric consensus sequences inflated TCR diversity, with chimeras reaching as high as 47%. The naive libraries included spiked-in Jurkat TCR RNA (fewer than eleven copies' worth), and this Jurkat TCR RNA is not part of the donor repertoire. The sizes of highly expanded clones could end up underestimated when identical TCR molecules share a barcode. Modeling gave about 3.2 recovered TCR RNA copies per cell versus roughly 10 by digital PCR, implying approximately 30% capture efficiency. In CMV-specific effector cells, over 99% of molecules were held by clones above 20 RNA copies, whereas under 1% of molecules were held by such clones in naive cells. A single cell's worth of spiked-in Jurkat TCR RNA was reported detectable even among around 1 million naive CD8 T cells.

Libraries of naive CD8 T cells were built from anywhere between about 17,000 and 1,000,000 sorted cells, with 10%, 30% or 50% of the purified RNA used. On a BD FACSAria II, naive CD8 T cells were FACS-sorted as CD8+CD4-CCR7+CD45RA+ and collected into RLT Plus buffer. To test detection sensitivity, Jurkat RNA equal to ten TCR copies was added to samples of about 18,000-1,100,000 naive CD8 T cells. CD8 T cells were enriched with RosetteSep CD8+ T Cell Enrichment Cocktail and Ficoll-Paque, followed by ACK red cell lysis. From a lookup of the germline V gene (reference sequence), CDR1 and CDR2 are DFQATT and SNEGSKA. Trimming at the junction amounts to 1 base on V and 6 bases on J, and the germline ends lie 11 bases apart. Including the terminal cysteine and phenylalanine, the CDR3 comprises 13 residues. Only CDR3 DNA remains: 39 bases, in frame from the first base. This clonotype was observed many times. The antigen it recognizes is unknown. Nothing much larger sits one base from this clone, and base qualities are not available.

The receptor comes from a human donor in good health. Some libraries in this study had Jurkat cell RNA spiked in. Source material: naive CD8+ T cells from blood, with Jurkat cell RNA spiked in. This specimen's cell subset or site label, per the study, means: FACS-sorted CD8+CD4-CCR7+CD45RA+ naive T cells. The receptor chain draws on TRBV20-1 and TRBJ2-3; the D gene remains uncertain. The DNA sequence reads TGCAGTGCTAGAGTTCGGCAGTCCGATACGCAGTATTTT. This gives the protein CSARVRQSDTQYF.